This is a list of T cell receptor beta chains from one sample in a study of response to subunit inactivated influenza vaccine. TCRdb itself ran the RT-PCR reads through MiXCR, one entry per CDR3 protein. The repertoire includes 750,000 to 850,000 distinct CDR3 sequences, approximately 17% of them detected once, and approximately 10% sits in the top ten. Source: PBMCs from blood, taken 4 to 6 days after vaccination. These receptors were obtained from a man in his fifties or sixties who received an inactivated influenza vaccine. Each CDR3 is given with its conserved first and last residue. The order of the fields is J gene, V gene, CDR3 protein.

TRBJ2-1,TRBV7-2,CASWEPGLQYNEQFF
TRBJ2-3,TRBV4-3,CASSRTAGGQDSADTQYF
TRBJ2-3,TRBV14,CASSQDGTGNTDTQYF
TRBJ1-2,TRBV10-3,CAASDRGNYGYTF
TRBJ2-2,TRBV20-1,CSATRQGRGTGELFF
TRBJ2-7,TRBV6-5,CASSSSTVPYEQYF
TRBJ2-1,TRBV12-3/TRBV12-4,CASSLTSGGAPYNEQFF
TRBJ1-2,TRBV12-3/TRBV12-4,CASSPGTGWLGYTF
TRBJ2-3,TRBV20-1,CSAEPGTRASDTQYF
TRBJ2-5,TRBV2,CASSDRVAGQETQYF
TRBJ1-2,TRBV5-6,CASSPPFGKDGYTF
TRBJ2-3,TRBV14,CASSPRTGGDTQYF
TRBJ2-1,TRBV7-2,CASSLGGLITEQFF